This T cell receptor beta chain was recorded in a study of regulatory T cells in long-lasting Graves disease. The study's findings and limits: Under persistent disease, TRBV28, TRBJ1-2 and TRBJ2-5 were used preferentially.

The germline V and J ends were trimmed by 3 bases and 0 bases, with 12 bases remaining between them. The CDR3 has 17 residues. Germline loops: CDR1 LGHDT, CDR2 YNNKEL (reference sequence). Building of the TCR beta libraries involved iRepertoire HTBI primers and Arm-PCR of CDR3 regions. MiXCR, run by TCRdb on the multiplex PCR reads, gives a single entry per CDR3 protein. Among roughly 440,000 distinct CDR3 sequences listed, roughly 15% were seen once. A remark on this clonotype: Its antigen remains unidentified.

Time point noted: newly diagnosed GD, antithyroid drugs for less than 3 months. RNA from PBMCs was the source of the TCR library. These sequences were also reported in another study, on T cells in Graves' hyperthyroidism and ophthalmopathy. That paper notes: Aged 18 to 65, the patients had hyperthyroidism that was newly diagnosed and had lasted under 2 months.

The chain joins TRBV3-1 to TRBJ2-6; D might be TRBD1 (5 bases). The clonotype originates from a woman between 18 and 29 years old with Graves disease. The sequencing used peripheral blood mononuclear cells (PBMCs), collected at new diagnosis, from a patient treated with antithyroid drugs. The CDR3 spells CASSQGPPNSGANVLTF. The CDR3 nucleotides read TGTGCCAGCAGCCAGGGGCCCCCTAACTCTGGGGCCAACGTCCTGACTTTC.